This T cell receptor beta chain was identified during a study of blood T cells in healthy people across ages. Study outcomes and limitations: Diversity estimates drawn from one million T cells were deemed underestimates.

This CDR3 contains 13 residues. The V end was cut by 1 base, the J end by 5 bases, with 5 bases between. Germline loops: CDR1 LGHNA, CDR2 YSLEER. Comment on this clonotype: Its antigen is undetermined.

The second PCR ran about 6 to 11 cycles with a sample-barcoded 5' primer and J-beta primers. Sequencing of every sample gave 3 million or more CDR3-containing paired-end reads. TCRdb reprocessed the 5' RACE reads with MiXCR, giving one entry per CDR3 protein. The sample consists of approximately 600,000 distinct CDR3 sequences, around 54% of them appearing once. The V and J genes are TRBV4-3 and TRBJ2-2; D call uncertain. The material sequenced was blood. This sequence originates from a man in his fifties or sixties in good health. The CDR3 spells CASSQVMTGELFF. In DNA, the CDR3 is TGCGCCAGCAGCCAAGTGATGACCGGGGAGCTGTTTTTT.